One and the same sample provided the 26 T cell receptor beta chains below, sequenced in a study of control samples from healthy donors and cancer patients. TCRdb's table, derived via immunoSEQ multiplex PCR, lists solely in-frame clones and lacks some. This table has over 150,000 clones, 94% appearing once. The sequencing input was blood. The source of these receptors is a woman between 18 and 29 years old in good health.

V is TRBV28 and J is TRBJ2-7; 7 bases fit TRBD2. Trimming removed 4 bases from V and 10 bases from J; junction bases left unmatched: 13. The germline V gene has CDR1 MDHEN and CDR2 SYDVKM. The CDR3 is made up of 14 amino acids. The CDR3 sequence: CASSSPGTKTEQYF. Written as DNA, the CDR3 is TGTGCCAGCAGTTCCCCCGGGACTAAAACGGAACAGTACTTC.

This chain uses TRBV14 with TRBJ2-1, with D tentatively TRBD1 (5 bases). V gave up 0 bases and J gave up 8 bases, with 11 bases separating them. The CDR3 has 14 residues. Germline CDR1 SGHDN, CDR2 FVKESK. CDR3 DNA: TGTGCCAGCAGCCAAGATCCAGGGATGGATGAGCAGTTCTTC. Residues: CASSQDPGMDEQFF.

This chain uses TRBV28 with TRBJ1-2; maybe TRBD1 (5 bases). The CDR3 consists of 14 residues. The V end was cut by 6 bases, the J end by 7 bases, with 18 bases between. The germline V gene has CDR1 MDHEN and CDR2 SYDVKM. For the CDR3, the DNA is TGTGCCAGCAGGGGCGGCGGGGGGGAGGCTGGCTACACCTTC. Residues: CASRGGGGEAGYTF.

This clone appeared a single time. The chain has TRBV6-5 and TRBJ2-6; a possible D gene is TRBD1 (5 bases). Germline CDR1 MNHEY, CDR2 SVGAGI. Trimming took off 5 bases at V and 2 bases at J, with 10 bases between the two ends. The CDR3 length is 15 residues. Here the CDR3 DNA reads TGTGCCAGCAGTCGGCAGGGTGCTGGGGCCAACGTCCTGACTTTC. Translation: CASSRQGAGANVLTF.

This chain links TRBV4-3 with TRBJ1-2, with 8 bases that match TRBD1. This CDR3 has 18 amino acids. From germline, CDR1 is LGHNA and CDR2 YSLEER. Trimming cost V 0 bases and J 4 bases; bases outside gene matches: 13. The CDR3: CASSQDPSGGGQGYGYTF. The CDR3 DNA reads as TGCGCCAGCAGCCAAGATCCAAGTGGGGGAGGACAGGGCTATGGCTACACCTTC.

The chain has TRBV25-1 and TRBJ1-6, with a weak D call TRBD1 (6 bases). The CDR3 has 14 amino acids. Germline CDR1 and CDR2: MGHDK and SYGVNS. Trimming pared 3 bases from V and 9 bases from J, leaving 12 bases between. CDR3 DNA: TGTGCCAGCAGTGATTTAGGGGGAGGTTCACCCCTCCACTTT. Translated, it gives CASSDLGGGSPLHF.

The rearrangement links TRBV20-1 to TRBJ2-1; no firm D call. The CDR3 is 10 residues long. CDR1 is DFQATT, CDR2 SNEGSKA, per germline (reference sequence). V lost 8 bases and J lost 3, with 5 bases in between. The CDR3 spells CSSVYNEQFF. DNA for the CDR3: TGCAGTTCAGTCTACAATGAGCAGTTCTTC.

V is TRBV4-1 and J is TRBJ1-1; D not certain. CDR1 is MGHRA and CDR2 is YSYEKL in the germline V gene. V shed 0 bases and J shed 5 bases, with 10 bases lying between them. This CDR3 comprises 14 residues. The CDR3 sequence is CASSQDLGRTEAFF. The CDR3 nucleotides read TGCGCCAGCAGCCAAGACCTGGGTCGGACTGAAGCTTTCTTT.

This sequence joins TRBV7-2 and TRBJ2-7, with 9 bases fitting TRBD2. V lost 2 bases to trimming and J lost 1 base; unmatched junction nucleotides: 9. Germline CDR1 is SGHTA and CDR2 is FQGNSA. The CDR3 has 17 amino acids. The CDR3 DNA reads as TGTGCCAGCAGCTTAAGGTCCGGACTAGCGACTTCCTACGAGCAGTACTTC. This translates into CASSLRSGLATSYEQYF.

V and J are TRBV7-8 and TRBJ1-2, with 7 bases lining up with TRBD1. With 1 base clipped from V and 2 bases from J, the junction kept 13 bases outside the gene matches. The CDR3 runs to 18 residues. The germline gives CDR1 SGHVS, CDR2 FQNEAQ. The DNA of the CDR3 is TGTGCCAGCAGCTTAGGTCGCCGGACAGGCCGCACCAACTATGGCTACACCTTC. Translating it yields CASSLGRRTGRTNYGYTF.

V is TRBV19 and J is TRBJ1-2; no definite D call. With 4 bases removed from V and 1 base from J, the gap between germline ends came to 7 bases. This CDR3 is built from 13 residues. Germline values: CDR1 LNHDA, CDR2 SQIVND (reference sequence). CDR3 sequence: CASSKGGNYGYTF. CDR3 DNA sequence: TGTGCCAGTAGTAAAGGCGGTAACTATGGCTACACCTTC.

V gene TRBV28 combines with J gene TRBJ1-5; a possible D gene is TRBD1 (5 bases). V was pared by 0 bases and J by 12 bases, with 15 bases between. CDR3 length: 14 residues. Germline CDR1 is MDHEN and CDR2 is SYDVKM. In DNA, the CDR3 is TGTGCCAGCAGTTTATGGTCGGGGGAGAGGCTCCAGCATTTT. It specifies CASSLWSGERLQHF.

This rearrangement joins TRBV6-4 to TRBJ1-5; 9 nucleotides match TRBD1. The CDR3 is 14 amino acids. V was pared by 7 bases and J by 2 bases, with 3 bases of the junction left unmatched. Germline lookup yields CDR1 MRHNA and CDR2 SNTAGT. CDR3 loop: CASIWDRGNQPQHF. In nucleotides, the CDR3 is TGTGCCAGCATTTGGGACAGGGGCAATCAGCCCCAGCATTTT.

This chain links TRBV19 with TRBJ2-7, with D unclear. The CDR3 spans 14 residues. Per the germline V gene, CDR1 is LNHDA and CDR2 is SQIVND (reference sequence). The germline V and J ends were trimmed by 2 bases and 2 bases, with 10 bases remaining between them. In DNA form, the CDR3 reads TGTGCCAGTAGTATAAGCTTCACTCCCTACGAGCAGTACTTC. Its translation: CASSISFTPYEQYF.

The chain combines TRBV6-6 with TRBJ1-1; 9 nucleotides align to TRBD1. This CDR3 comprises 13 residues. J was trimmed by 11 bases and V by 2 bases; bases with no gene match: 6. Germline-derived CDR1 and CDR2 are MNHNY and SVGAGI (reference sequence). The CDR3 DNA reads TGTGCCAGCAGTTACCGACAGGGGGATATCGCTTTCTTT. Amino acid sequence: CASSYRQGDIAFF.

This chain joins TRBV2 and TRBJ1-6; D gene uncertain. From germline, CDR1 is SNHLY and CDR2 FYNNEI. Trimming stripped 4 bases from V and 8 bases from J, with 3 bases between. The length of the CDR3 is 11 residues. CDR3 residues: CASSGDSPLHF. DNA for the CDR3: TGTGCCAGCAGTGGAGATTCACCCCTCCACTTT.

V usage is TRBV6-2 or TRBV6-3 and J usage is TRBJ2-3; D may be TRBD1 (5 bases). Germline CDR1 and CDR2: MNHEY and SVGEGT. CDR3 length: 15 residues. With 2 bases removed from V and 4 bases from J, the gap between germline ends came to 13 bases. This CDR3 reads CASSYGARWSDTQYF. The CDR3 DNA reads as TGTGCCAGCAGTTACGGGGCTAGATGGTCAGATACGCAGTATTTT.

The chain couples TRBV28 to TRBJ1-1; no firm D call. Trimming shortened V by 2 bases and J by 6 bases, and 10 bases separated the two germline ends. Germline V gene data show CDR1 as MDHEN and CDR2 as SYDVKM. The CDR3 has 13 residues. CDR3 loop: CASSLRTKAEAFF. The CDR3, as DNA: TGTGCCAGCAGTTTACGGACCAAGGCTGAAGCTTTCTTT.

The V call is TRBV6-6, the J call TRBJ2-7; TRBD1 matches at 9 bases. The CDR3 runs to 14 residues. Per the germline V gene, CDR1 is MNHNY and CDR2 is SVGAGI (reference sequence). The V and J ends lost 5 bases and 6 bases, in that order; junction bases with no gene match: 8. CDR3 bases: TGTGCCAGCAGTCCCTTGGGACAGGGATCCGAGCAGTACTTC. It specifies CASSPLGQGSEQYF.

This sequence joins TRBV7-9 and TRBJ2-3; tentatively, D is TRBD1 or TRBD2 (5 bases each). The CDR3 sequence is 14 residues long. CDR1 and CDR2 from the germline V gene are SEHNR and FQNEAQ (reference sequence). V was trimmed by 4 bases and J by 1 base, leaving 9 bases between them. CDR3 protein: CASSWDRGTDTQYF. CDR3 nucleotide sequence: TGTGCCAGCAGCTGGGACCGGGGCACAGATACGCAGTATTTT.

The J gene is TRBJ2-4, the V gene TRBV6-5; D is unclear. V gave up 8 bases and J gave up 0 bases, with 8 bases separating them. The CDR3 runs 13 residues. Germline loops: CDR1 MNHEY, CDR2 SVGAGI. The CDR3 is CASWALAKNIQYF. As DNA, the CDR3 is TGTGCCAGCTGGGCCTTAGCCAAAAACATTCAGTACTTC.

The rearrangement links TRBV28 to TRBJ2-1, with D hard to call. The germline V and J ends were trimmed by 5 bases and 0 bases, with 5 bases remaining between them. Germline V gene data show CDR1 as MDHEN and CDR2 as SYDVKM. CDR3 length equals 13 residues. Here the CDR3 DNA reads TGTGCCAGCAGTCGGAGCTCCTACAATGAGCAGTTCTTC. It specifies CASSRSSYNEQFF.

The CDR3 sequence is CASSRTRGRDTIYF. The CDR3 region has the DNA TGTGCCAGCTCCAGAACGCGGGGTCGGGACACCATATATTTT. This chain joins TRBV11-3 and TRBJ1-3; D is ambiguous. Germline V gene lookup returns CDR1 SGHNT and CDR2 YENEEA. This CDR3 is 14 amino acids long. V gave up 8 bases and J gave up 8 bases, with 19 bases separating them.

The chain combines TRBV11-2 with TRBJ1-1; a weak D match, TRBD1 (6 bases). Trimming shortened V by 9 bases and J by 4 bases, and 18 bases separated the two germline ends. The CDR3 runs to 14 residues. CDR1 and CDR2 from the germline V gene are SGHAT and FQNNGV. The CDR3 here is CASGSGTQFTEAFF. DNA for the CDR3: TGTGCCAGTGGTTCCGGGACACAATTCACTGAAGCTTTCTTT.

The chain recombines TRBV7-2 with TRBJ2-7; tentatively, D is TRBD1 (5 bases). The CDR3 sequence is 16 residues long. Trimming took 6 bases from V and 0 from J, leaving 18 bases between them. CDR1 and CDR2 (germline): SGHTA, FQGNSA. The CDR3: CASSSGPGSTSYEQYF. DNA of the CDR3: TGTGCCAGCAGTTCAGGGCCAGGTTCTACCTCCTACGAGCAGTACTTC.

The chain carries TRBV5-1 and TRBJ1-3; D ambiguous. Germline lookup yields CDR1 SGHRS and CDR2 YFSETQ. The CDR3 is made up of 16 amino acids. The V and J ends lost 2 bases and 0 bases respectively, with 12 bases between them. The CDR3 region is CASSFSGRLSGNTIYF. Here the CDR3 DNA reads TGCGCCAGCAGCTTCTCCGGACGGCTCTCTGGAAACACCATATATTTT. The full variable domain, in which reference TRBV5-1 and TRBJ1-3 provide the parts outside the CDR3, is KAGVTQTPRYLIKTRGQQVTLSCSPISGHRSVSWYQQTPGQGLQFLFEYFSETQRNKGNFPGRFSGRQFSNSRSEMNVSTLELGDSALYLCASSFSGRLSGNTIYFGEGSWLTVV.